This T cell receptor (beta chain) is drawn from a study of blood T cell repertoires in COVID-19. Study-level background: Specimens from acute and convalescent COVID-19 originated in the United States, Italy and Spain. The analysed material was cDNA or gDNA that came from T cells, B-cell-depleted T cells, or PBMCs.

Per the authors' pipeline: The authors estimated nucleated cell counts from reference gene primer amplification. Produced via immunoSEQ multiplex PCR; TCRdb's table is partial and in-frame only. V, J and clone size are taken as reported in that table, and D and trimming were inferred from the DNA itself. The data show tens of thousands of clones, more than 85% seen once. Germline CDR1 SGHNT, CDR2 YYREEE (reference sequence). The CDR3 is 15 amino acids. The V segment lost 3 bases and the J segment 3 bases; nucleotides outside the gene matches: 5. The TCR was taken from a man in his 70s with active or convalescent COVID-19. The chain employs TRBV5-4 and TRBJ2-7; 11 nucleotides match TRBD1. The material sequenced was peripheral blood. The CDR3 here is CASSSPGQGVYEQYF. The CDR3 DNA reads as TGTGCCAGCAGCTCGCCGGGACAGGGGGTCTACGAGCAGTACTTC.